The 8 T cell receptor beta chains below were found in one sample sequenced in a study of CD8+ T cells in alopecia areata. Treatment given: oral pan-JAK inhibitor, 5-10 mg twice daily. cDNA reverse transcribed from extracted RNA served as the sequencing template. Measured with immunoSEQ multiplex PCR; TCRdb has only the in-frame clones, and not every one. This sample has more than 130,000 clones, with 75% to 85% found just once. This specimen consisted of CD8+ T cells sorted from blood, obtained at week 4, from a patient treated with tofacitinib. All receptors come from a human donor with alopecia areata.

The J gene is TRBJ2-7, the V gene TRBV15; tentative D call: TRBD1 (6 bases). This CDR3 region has 16 residues. V was cut by 0 bases and J by 2 bases, with 14 bases left in between. Germline V gene data show CDR1 as LNHNV and CDR2 as YYDKDF (reference sequence). The CDR3 protein is CATSRDVGATAYEQYF. The CDR3 nucleotides are TGTGCCACCAGCAGAGACGTGGGGGCGACGGCCTACGAGCAGTACTTC.

This rearrangement joins TRBV7-9 to TRBJ2-1; maybe TRBD1 (6 bases). The V end was cut by 0 bases, the J end by 8 bases, with 8 bases between. The germline gives CDR1 SEHNR, CDR2 FQNEAQ (reference sequence). This CDR3 has 13 residues. For the CDR3, the DNA is TGTGCCAGCAGCTTAGCACAGGGCCATGAGCAGTTCTTC. Residues: CASSLAQGHEQFF.

The V gene is TRBV6-6, the J gene TRBJ2-7, with D possibly matching TRBD1 (5 bases). The length of the CDR3 is 14 residues. Germline CDR1 MNHNY, CDR2 SVGAGI (reference sequence). V lost 2 bases and J lost 5, with 13 bases in between. The CDR3 here is CASSYGPGSHEQYF. The DNA of the CDR3 is TGTGCCAGCAGTTACGGTCCAGGGTCCCACGAGCAGTACTTC.

The chain links TRBV27 to TRBJ2-5, with a weak D call TRBD2 (5 bases). Deletions cut 6 bases from V and 4 bases from J, with 15 bases between. Germline V gives CDR1 MNHEY, CDR2 SMNVEV (reference sequence). The CDR3 consists of 14 residues. The CDR3 sequence: CASSPFSSGETQYF. CDR3 DNA: TGTGCCAGCAGCCCTTTTTCGAGCGGAGAGACCCAGTACTTC.

This clone was seen just once. The chain couples TRBV4-1 to TRBJ2-7, with 10 bases identical to TRBD2. CDR3 length: 13 residues. In germline, CDR1 is MGHRA, CDR2 YSYEKL. J lost 5 bases, V lost 3 bases, and 1 base had no gene match. CDR3 loop: CASSHGLADEQYF. The CDR3 coding sequence is TGCGCCAGCAGCCACGGACTAGCGGACGAGCAGTACTTC.

As concerns this clone: A junction end diverges from the germline sequence, so it may reflect a read error. The rearrangement links TRBV5-1 to TRBJ2-5; 8 positions agree with TRBD1. Germline V gene data show CDR1 as SGHRS and CDR2 as YFSETQ. The CDR3 is made up of 13 amino acids. Written as DNA, the CDR3 is TGCGCCAACCCGAAATCCCGGGACAGGCCCCGGAACTTC. Its protein is CANPKSRDRPRNF.

V usage is TRBV27 and J usage is TRBJ2-7; TRBD1 aligns across 9 bases. The CDR3 totals 16 residues. From germline, CDR1 is MNHEY and CDR2 SMNVEV (reference sequence). The J segment lost 3 bases and the V segment lost 5 bases, leaving 11 bases of the junction unmatched. CDR3 loop: CASSPPPGQGGYEQYF. CDR3 nucleotide sequence: TGTGCCAGCAGTCCGCCCCCGGGACAGGGAGGCTACGAGCAGTACTTC.

The chain has TRBV2 and TRBJ2-5; perhaps TRBD2 as D (6 bases). Germline V gene lookup returns CDR1 SNHLY and CDR2 FYNNEI. This CDR3 is 15 amino acids long. Trimming pared 6 bases from V and 4 bases from J, leaving 18 bases between. The CDR3 loop reads CASSPGGVVGETQYF. The CDR3 region has the DNA TGTGCCAGCAGCCCCGGCGGGGTTGTAGGAGAGACCCAGTACTTC.